This T cell receptor (beta chain) was captured by sequencing in a study of response to subunit inactivated influenza vaccine. Study-level results: T cells newly recruited by each seasonal influenza vaccination are few, the authors suggested.

As concerns this clonotype: Its specificity is unknown.

One entry per CDR3 protein, called by TCRdb with MiXCR from the RT-PCR reads. This table holds fewer than 650,000 distinct CDR3 sequences, roughly 13% found once. Trimming left V 1 base short and J 2 bases short, with 21 bases between. Germline V lookup: CDR1 MNHEY, CDR2 SMNVEV (reference sequence). The CDR3 extends over 19 amino acids. The chain has TRBV27 and TRBJ2-4; weak D call: TRBD2 (6 bases). This material consisted of PBMCs from blood, taken more than 35 days after vaccination. The clonotype originates from a man between 50 and 59 years old who received an inactivated influenza vaccine. CDR3 nucleotide sequence: TGTGCCAGCAGTTTATTTGGAGCGGGTAGACCAAATTCCAAAAACATTCAGTACTTC. Translated: CASSLFGAGRPNSKNIQYF.